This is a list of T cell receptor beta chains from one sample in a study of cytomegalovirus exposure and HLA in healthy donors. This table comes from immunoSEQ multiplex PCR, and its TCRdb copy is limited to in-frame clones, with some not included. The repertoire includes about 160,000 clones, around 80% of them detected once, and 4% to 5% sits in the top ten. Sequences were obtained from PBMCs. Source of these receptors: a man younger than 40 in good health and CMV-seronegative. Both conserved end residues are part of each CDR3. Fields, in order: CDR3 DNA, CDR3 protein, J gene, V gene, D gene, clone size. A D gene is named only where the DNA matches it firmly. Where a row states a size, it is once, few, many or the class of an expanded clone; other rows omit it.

TGTGCCAGCTCCCCCCAAACAGGGGGCAACGGAAACACCATATATTTT | CASSPQTGGNGNTIYF | TRBJ1-3 | TRBV7-9 | TRBD1 | .
TGTGCCAGCAGTTTCGATGGGGCGGGGACCGGGGAGCTGTTTTTT | CASSFDGAGTGELFF | TRBJ2-2 | TRBV6-6 | . | .
TGTGCCAGCAGTCCCCCAAAGAGCTCCTACGAGCAGTACTTC | CASSPPKSSYEQYF | TRBJ2-7 | TRBV28 | . | once
TGTGCCAGCAGCTTAAACAGATTGAACACTGAAGCTTTCTTT | CASSLNRLNTEAFF | TRBJ1-1 | TRBV11-3 | . | once
TGTGCCAGCAGTGAATGGACAGGGAGGAACTTC | CASSEWTGRNF | TRBJ2-7 | TRBV6-1 | TRBD1 | .
TGTGCCAGCAGCACCAGACTTGCCAGCTCCTACAATGAGCAGTTCTTC | CASSTRLASSYNEQFF | TRBJ2-1 | TRBV7-3 | . | .
TGTGCCAGCAGCTTGATCAGGGAAGAGACCCAGTACTTC | CASSLIREETQYF | TRBJ2-5 | TRBV7-2 | . | .
TGTGCCAGCCGATTCCTAGCGGGAGGGGTGGAGACCCAGTACTTC | CASRFLAGGVETQYF | TRBJ2-5 | TRBV6-1 | TRBD2 | .
TGTGCCAGCAGCTCGCGGGGAGGTGAAAAACTGTTTTTT | CASSSRGGEKLFF | TRBJ1-4 | TRBV7-6 | . | .
TGTGCCAGTAGTATAACGGGACAGGGACTCGAGCAGTACTTC | CASSITGQGLEQYF | TRBJ2-7 | TRBV19 | TRBD1 | .
TGTGCCAGCTCAGAAGTAGATCAGCCCCAGCATTTT | CASSEVDQPQHF | TRBJ1-5 | TRBV18 | . | .
TGTGCCACCAGCACAGAGAGTCGAATTACCTACGAGCAGTACTTC | CATSTESRITYEQYF | TRBJ2-7 | TRBV15 | . | .
TGCGCCAGCAGCCAAGAGGACAGGGGGAGCACAGATACGCAGTATTTT | CASSQEDRGSTDTQYF | TRBJ2-3 | TRBV4-3 | TRBD1 | .
TGTGCCAGCAGCCTACTAGCGGGTAGCACAGATACGCAGTATTTT | CASSLLAGSTDTQYF | TRBJ2-3 | TRBV5-4 | TRBD2 | .